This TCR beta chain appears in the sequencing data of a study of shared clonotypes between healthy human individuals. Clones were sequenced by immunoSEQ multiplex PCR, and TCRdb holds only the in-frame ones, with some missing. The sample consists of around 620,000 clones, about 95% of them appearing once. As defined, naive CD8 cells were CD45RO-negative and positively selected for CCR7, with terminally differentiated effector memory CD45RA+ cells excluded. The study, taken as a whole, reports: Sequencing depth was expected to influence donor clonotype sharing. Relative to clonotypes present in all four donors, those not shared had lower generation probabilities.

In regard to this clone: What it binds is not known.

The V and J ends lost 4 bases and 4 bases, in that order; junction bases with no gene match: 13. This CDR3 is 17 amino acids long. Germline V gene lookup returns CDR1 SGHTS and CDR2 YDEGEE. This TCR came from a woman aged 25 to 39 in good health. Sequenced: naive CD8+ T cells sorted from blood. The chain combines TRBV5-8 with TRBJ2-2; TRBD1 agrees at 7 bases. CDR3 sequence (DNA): TGTGCCAGCAGCGCCTGGGGGACAGCCCCGAGCACCGGGGAGCTGTTTTTT. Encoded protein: CASSAWGTAPSTGELFF.